Given below is one T cell receptor (beta chain) in context. Antigen specificity is unknown. Here immunoSEQ multiplex PCR was the method, and the copy in TCRdb shows in-frame clones only, minus some. This table holds 100,000 to 150,000 clones, 80% to 90% found once. The data originate from a study of T cell responses to AZD1222 COVID-19 vaccine. Study conclusions and caveats: The donors showed a predominance of white British ancestry and of females, with possible underestimation of clonal diversity.

CDR3 length equals 17 residues. Germline V lookup: CDR1 SGHDT, CDR2 YYEEEE. Germline trimming cut 5 bases from V and 2 bases from J; bases unmatched to any gene: 13. The J gene is TRBJ1-5, the V gene TRBV5-6; TRBD1 aligns across 7 bases. The receptor's source is an adult in good health. The sample was peripheral blood, taken on day 0 of AZD1222 vaccination. The CDR3 reads CASSSAKQGKGNQPQHF. CDR3 sequence (DNA): TGTGCCAGCAGTTCAGCCAAACAGGGGAAGGGCAATCAGCCCCAGCATTTT.